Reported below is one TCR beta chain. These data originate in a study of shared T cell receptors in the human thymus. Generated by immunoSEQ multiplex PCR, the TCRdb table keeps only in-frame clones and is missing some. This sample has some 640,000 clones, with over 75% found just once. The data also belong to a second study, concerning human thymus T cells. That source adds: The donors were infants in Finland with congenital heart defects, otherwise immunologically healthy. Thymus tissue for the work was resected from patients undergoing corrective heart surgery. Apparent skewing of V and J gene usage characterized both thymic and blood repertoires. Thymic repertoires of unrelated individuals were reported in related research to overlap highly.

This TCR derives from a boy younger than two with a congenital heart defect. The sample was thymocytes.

This chain's CDR3 is CAISERASGDGHPDTQYF. The CDR3 nucleotides are TGTGCCATCAGTGAGCGGGCTAGCGGGGATGGGCATCCAGATACGCAGTATTTT. The chain links TRBV10-3 to TRBJ2-3, with 9 bases fitting TRBD2. CDR1 is ENHRY, CDR2 SYGVKD, per germline. This CDR3 spans 18 amino acids. J lost 4 bases, V lost 2 bases, and 13 bases had no gene match.